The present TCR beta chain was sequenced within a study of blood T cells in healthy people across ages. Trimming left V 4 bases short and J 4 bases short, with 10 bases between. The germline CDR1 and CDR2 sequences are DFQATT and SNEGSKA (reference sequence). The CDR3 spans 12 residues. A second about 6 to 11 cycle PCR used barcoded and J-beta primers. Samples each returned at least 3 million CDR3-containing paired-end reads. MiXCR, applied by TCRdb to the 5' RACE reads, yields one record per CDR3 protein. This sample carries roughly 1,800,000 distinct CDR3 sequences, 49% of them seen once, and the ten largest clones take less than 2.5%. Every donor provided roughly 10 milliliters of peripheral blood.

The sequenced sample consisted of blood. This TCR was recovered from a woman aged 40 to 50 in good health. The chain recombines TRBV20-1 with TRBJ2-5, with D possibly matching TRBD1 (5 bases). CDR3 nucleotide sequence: TGCAGTGCTATCCACAGGATAGAGACCCAGTACTTC. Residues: CSAIHRIETQYF.